This T cell receptor beta chain derives from a study of blood T cells in healthy people across ages. Study at large: About one barcoded TCR beta cDNA was captured per two T cells.

The germline V and J ends were trimmed by 0 bases and 6 bases, with 15 bases remaining between them. CDR3 size: 14 residues. Germline V gives CDR1 DFQATT, CDR2 SNEGSKA (reference sequence). The second PCR ran about 6 to 12 cycles with a sample-barcoded 5' primer and J-beta primers. TCRdb recomputed calls from the 5' RACE reads with MiXCR, one row per CDR3 protein. The sample holds approximately 900,000 distinct CDR3 sequences, 25% to 30% seen once. The data were also submitted as part of a second study, on T cells of mothers and their children. That report adds: No clone of persistent microchimeric T cells was detected.

This rearrangement joins TRBV20-1 to TRBJ2-7, with D possibly matching TRBD1 (7 bases). The receptor was derived from a woman between 40 and 50 years old in good health. The source material was blood. This CDR3 reads CSARDLEGASEQYF. The CDR3 DNA reads TGCAGTGCTAGAGATCTGGAGGGGGCTAGCGAGCAGTACTTC.